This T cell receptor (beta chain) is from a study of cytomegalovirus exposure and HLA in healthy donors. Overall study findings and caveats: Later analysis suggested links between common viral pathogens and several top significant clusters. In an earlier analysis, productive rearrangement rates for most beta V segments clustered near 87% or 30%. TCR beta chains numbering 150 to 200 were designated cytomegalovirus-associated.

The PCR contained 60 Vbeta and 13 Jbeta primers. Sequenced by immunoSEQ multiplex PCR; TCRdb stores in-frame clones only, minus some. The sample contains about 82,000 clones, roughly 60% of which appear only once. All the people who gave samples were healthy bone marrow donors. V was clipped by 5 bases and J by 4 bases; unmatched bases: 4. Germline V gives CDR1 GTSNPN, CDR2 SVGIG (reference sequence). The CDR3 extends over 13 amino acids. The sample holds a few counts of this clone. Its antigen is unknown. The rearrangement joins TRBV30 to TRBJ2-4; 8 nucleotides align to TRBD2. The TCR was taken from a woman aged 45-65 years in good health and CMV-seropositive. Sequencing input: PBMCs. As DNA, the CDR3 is TGTGCCTGGGACGCGGGGGGTAAAAACATTCAGTACTTC. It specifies CAWDAGGKNIQYF.